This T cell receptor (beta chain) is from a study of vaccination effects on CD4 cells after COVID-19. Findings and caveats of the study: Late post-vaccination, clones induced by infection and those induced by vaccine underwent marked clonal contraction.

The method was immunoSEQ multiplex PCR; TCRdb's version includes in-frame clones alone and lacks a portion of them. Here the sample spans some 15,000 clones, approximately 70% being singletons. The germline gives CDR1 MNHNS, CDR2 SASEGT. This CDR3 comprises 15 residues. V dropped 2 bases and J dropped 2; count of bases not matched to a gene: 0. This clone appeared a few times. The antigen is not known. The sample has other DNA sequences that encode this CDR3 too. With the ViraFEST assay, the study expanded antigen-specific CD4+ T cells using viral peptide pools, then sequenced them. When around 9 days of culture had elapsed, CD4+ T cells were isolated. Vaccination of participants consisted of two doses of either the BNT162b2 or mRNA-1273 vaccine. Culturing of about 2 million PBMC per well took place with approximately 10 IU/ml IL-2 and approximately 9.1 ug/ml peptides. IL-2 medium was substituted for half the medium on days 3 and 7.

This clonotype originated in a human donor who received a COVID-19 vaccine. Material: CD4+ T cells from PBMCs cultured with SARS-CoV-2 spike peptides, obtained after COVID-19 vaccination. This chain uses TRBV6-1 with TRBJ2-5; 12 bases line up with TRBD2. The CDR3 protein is CASSELAGGQETQYF. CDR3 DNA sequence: TGTGCCAGCAGTGAACTAGCGGGGGGGCAAGAGACCCAGTACTTC.